This T cell receptor beta chain originates from a study of CD8+CD57+ T cells in acquired aplastic anemia. Selection for sequencing was limited to patients who had shown CD8+CD57+ cell expansion by flow cytometry. All patients had severe acquired aplastic anemia. Genomic DNA constituted the template upon which TCR beta VDJ and CDR3 profiling was performed. TCRdb passed the reads through MiXCR, listing each CDR3 protein once. The repertoire holds around 200,000 distinct CDR3 sequences, with roughly half as singletons. This clonotype was seen a few times. The sequence came from a human donor with aplastic anemia. Sequencing was done on a sample of sorted CD4+, CD8+, or CD8+CD57+ T cells (not recorded which) from PBMCs.

The CDR3 region has the DNA TGTGCCAGCCAGGAGGCGAGAAAACTGTTTTTT. This codes for CASQEARKLFF. The V call is TRBV28, the J call TRBJ1-4; D remains ambiguous. V lost 8 bases, J lost 10 bases, and 11 bases lay in between. Germline CDR1 reads MDHEN; CDR2 reads SYDVKM. The CDR3 is 11 amino acids.